Below are 14 T cell receptor beta chains sequenced from a single sample in a study of blood T cell repertoires in COVID-19. Sequenced by immunoSEQ multiplex PCR; TCRdb stores in-frame clones only, minus some. The data contain approximately 290,000 clones, approximately 90% of them seen just once; the ten biggest clones take up around 2.1%. The sequencing sample was made of peripheral blood. The origin of the receptors is a man aged 18 to 30 with active or convalescent COVID-19.

The chain uses TRBV18 and TRBJ1-6, with 8 bases aligning to TRBD1. The V and J ends lost 3 bases and 9 bases, in that order; junction bases with no gene match: 7. Germline CDR1 is KGHSH and CDR2 is LQKENI. The CDR3 has 15 amino acids. CDR3 coding DNA: TGTGCCAGCTCACCGGACAGGGTATCAGGTTCACCCCTCCACTTT. Amino acid sequence: CASSPDRVSGSPLHF.

The chain has TRBV5-4 and TRBJ2-1; the D gene is possibly TRBD2 (6 bases). This CDR3 spans 17 amino acids. The germline CDR1 and CDR2 sequences are SGHNT and YYREEE (reference sequence). The V gene lost 0 bases and the J gene lost 0 bases, with 13 bases spanning the gap. The CDR3, as DNA: TGTGCCAGCAGCTTGGTCGGGGGAGGCCGCTCCTACAATGAGCAGTTCTTC. It codes for CASSLVGGGRSYNEQFF.

The J gene is TRBJ2-6, the V gene TRBV6-5; D is ambiguous. The CDR3 contains 15 residues. V lost 6 bases, J lost 0 bases, and 9 bases lay in between. Germline assignment: CDR1 MNHEY and CDR2 SVGAGI. The CDR3 region is CASSSSYSGANVLTF. CDR3 nucleotides: TGTGCCAGCAGCTCCTCTTACTCTGGGGCCAACGTCCTGACTTTC.

The chain couples TRBV7-9 to TRBJ2-1; D unclear. The CDR3 has 13 amino acids. Germline CDR1 is SEHNR and CDR2 is FQNEAQ (reference sequence). The V and J ends lost 5 bases and 8 bases respectively, with 13 bases between them. The CDR3 bases are TGTGCCAGCAGCACACTGGTGGGCTATGAGCAGTTCTTC. Amino acids: CASSTLVGYEQFF.

The J gene is TRBJ2-1, the V gene TRBV5-1, with 9 bases that match TRBD2. Losses at the gene ends were 2 bases for V and 2 bases for J; bases not matched to a gene: 2. This CDR3 comprises 15 residues. In germline, CDR1 is SGHRS, CDR2 YFSETQ. CDR3 sequence (DNA): TGCGCCAGCAGCTTAGAGCGGGGGGCCTACAATGAGCAGTTCTTC. This translates into CASSLERGAYNEQFF.

This chain links TRBV5-1 with TRBJ2-3; a weak D match, TRBD2 (7 bases). Germline V gives CDR1 SGHRS, CDR2 YFSETQ. V was shortened by 6 bases and J by 5 bases, with 19 bases between the two germline ends. The CDR3 sequence is 15 residues long. CDR3: CASNTDGGQKDTQYF. CDR3 DNA sequence: TGCGCCAGCAACACAGACGGGGGGCAAAAAGATACGCAGTATTTT.

The chain employs TRBV4-3 and TRBJ1-6; D remains unclear. Germline V gives CDR1 LGHNA, CDR2 YSLEER. The V gene lost 0 bases and the J gene lost 10 bases, with 19 bases spanning the gap. CDR3 length equals 17 residues. In DNA, the CDR3 is TGCGCCAGCAGCCAAGATCAGAACCTCATGGCGGAGTCACCCCTCCACTTT. Translating it yields CASSQDQNLMAESPLHF.

V is TRBV7-9 and J is TRBJ2-1, with 9 bases lining up with TRBD2. CDR1 and CDR2 from the germline V gene are SEHNR and FQNEAQ (reference sequence). V shed 5 bases, J shed 5 bases, and the junction held 7 bases outside the gene matches. CDR3 size: 15 residues. CDR3 sequence (DNA): TGTGCCAGCAGCGCAACGGGACTAGCCGACAATGAGCAGTTCTTC. Translated: CASSATGLADNEQFF.

The CDR3 is CASSSSGNTEAFF. CDR3 DNA sequence: TGTGCCAGCAGCTCCTCGGGGAACACTGAAGCTTTCTTT. The V and J genes are TRBV5-6 and TRBJ1-1; D ambiguous. With 3 bases removed from V and 1 base from J, the gap between germline ends came to 7 bases. The CDR3 totals 13 residues. Germline CDR1 and CDR2: SGHDT and YYEEEE.

V is TRBV5-1 and J is TRBJ2-7; a possible D gene is TRBD2 (6 bases). CDR3 size: 13 residues. Trimming took off 2 bases at V and 5 bases at J, with 11 bases between the two ends. In germline, CDR1 is SGHRS, CDR2 YFSETQ. The CDR3 region is CASSFRLANEQYF. CDR3 nucleotide sequence: TGCGCCAGCAGCTTTCGCCTAGCGAACGAGCAGTACTTC.

The chain uses TRBV2 and TRBJ1-2, with D perhaps matching TRBD1 (6 bases). The V end was cut by 6 bases, the J end by 3 bases, with 11 bases between. The V gene's germline CDR1 is SNHLY and CDR2 FYNNEI. This CDR3 has 13 residues. This chain's CDR3 is CASSQGGDYGYTF. CDR3 in DNA: TGTGCCAGCAGCCAAGGGGGGGACTATGGCTACACCTTC.

The rearrangement links TRBV28 to TRBJ2-6; TRBD1 aligns across 7 bases. V gave up 3 bases and J gave up 1 base; unmatched junction bases: 0. CDR1 is MDHEN, CDR2 SYDVKM, per germline. The CDR3 is 15 residues long. CDR3 protein: CASSFRGSGANVLTF. CDR3 coding DNA: TGTGCCAGCAGTTTCAGGGGGTCTGGGGCCAACGTCCTGACTTTC.

The V call is TRBV19, the J call TRBJ1-6; D not certain. V dropped 3 bases and J dropped 3 bases, with 18 bases sitting between them. CDR3 length: 18 amino acids. Germline CDR1 LNHDA, CDR2 SQIVND (reference sequence). The DNA for the CDR3 is TGTGCCAGTAGTATGTTGAGGGCCGGCGGCTTCTATAATTCACCCCTCCACTTT. It yields the protein CASSMLRAGGFYNSPLHF.

This chain links TRBV2 with TRBJ2-1; possibly TRBD2 for D (5 bases). The CDR3 is 15 amino acids. CDR1 is SNHLY, CDR2 FYNNEI, per germline. The V and J ends lost 5 bases and 3 bases respectively, with 14 bases between them. As DNA, the CDR3 is TGTGCCAGCAGTTCTCGGAGTAGCGACTACAATGAGCAGTTCTTC. Its translation is CASSSRSSDYNEQFF. Full variable domain (remainder filled in from reference TRBV2 and TRBJ2-1): EPEVTQTPSHQVTQMGQEVILRCVPISNHLYFYWYRQILGQKVEFLVSFYNNEISEKSEIFDDQFSVERPDGSNFTLKIRSTKLEDSAMYFCASSSRSSDYNEQFFGPGTRLTVL.